The present entry profiles one T cell receptor beta chain with its context. The antigen this receptor binds is unknown. Base qualities were left out, and no much larger clone turns up one base away. These data belong to a study of PD-1 blockade in mismatch repair-deficient tumors (dated by TCRdb to 2016 to 2017). Study-wide context: Between late 2013 and late 2016, the trial enrolled roughly 80 consecutive patients with some eleven types of mismatch repair-deficient cancer, all of whom had received prior treatment and were progressing. Deep sequencing of TCR CDR3 regions was used to track tumor-associated T cell clones in peripheral blood of patients responding to PD-1 blockade.

Germline trimming: 3 bases from V, 2 bases from J; junction bases outside gene matches: 6. Per the germline V gene, MRHNA is the CDR1 and SNTAGT is the CDR2. From the cysteine through the phenylalanine, the CDR3 covers 15 amino acids. Only the CDR3 part of the read is kept: 45 bases, read in frame from the first base. The paper as a whole reports these results and caveats: Rapid expansion after pembrolizumab followed by contraction, generally before radiologic responses, was shown by tumor-resident clones, which were often undetectable in blood before treatment.

The library was built by means of the immunoSEQ multiplex PCR assay. TCRdb took this table from immuneACCESS and kept in-frame rearrangements with V and J called. Such tables lack part of the clones; where checked against another copy, unresolved V genes explain under half of the gap, and the rest is unexplained. The sample includes 75,000 to 80,000 clones, with roughly 80% observed a single time. 5% to 7% of the sample rests with the top ten. For each enrolled patient, mismatch repair deficiency was established using either polymerase chain reaction or immunohistochemistry. TCR sequencing was performed for a few patients who responded to pembrolizumab therapy. The phase II trial prospectively tested pembrolizumab PD-1 blockade in advanced mismatch repair-deficient cancers regardless of tissue of origin. Peripheral blood T cell samples were gathered serially, both before PD-1 blockade started and at multiple time points afterward. Blood sampling times were reported as weeks after the first pembrolizumab dose.

The receptor was isolated from an adult with mismatch repair-deficient cancer. The sample here was peripheral blood, taken 44 weeks after starting pembrolizumab. Recombination linked TRBV6-4 to TRBJ2-7; 8 bases in the middle match TRBD1. The nucleotide sequence reads as follows: TGTGCCAGCAGTGAGGCCGCAGGGGGCGCCTACGAGCAGTACTTC. This codes for CASSEAAGGAYEQYF.